The source of this TCR beta chain is a study of T cells after yellow fever vaccination. TCRdb reprocessed the 5' RACE reads with MiXCR, giving one entry per CDR3 protein. The sample holds approximately 550,000 distinct CDR3 sequences, roughly 13% seen once. The CDR3 has 14 residues. V lost 5 bases, J lost 2 bases, and 14 bases lay in between. CDR1 and CDR2 (germline): DFQATT, SNEGSKA (reference sequence). Notes on the study in general: There was a possibility that FACS-sorted repertoires contained abundant clonotypes contaminating from the bulk population.

Turning to this clonotype: Its target is unknown.

The material was PBMCs, obtained on the day of the yellow fever booster vaccination. The clonotype comes from a man aged 25 to 40 who received the YFV17D yellow fever vaccine. J is TRBJ2-3 and V is TRBV20-1; the D gene could be TRBD1 or TRBD2 (5 bases each). The CDR3 region is CSAARDGSTDTQYF. The CDR3, as DNA: TGCAGTGCTGCCAGGGACGGATCCACAGATACGCAGTATTTT.